This TCR beta chain appears in the sequencing data of a study of T-cell reconstitution after alpha-beta-depleted transplantation in children (dated by TCRdb to about 2016). Describing the broader study: Using TCR repertoire profiling, the study quantitatively followed how T-cell immune reconstitution unfolded in children after TCRalphabeta/CD19-depleted allogeneic hematopoietic cell transplantation. The investigation overall reported the following: Hyperexpanded clone frequencies declined over subsequent months; after one year, T-cell counts and TCRbeta diversity were mostly attributed to newly produced T cells. Apparently early alphabetaT-cell count recovery about two months after transplant reportedly relied on only several hundred rapidly expanded clones derived from non-depleted graft cells. In some patients, high TCRbeta diversity at day 60 was attributed to recipient T cells and intrathymic progenitors that had survived conditioning.

V drops 5 bases and J drops 5 bases, leaving 7 bases in between. For CDR1 and CDR2, the germline V gene (reference sequence) lists SEHNR and FQNEAQ. From its cysteine to its phenylalanine, the CDR3 spans 12 amino acids. Only the CDR3 part of the read is kept: 36 bases, read in frame from the first base. Libraries were built with PCR. For sequencing, an Illumina HiSeq 2500 was employed. TCR library preparation used molecular barcoding, with unique molecular identifiers applied to normalize quantification of the TCRbeta repertoire. TCRdb cleaned the public reads at Q25 with fastp, built clones with MiXCR and kept in-frame beta chains. A single entry per CDR3 protein holds the most common genes and DNA from its merged rows. This sample holds approximately 47,000 distinct CDR3 sequences; roughly 50% were observed only once. The ten largest clonotypes hold under 40% of the sample. The treatment or condition label here, explained by the study, means: allogeneic hematopoietic cell transplantation with graft depleted of TCRalphabeta T cells and CD19 B cells. The transplant recipients were children given TCRalphabeta/CD19-depleted allogeneic hematopoietic cell grafts.

This clonotype was seen only a few times. This receptor's antigen is unknown. Base-call qualities are not available, and no considerably larger clone is one nucleotide away. The V and J genes are TRBV7-9 and TRBJ2-1; the D gene remains uncertain. The specimen was peripheral blood, collected before TCRalphabeta/CD19-depleted stem cell transplant. The clonotype was recovered from a boy under three years old with SCID, due to receive a stem cell transplant. The sequenced DNA: TGTGCCAGCAGCCTGCGTAACAATGAGCAGTTCTTC. Its protein reads: CASSLRNNEQFF. Reference TRBV7-9 and TRBJ2-1 proteins supply the regions before and after the CDR3; the full variable domain is: DTGVSQNPRHKITKRGQNVTFRCDPISEHNRLYWYRQTLGQGPEFLTYFQNEAQLEKSRLLSDRFSAERPKGSFSTLEIQRTEQGDSAMYLCASSLRNNEQFFGPGTRLTVL.